The 13 T cell receptor beta chains below all came from one sample that was sequenced in a study of regulatory T cells in long-lasting Graves disease. To make TCR beta libraries, researchers used iRepertoire HTBI primers and Arm-PCR of CDR3 regions. TCRdb re-called the multiplex PCR reads with MiXCR, one entry per CDR3 protein. Of about 430,000 distinct CDR3 sequences detected, over 12% appear once; the ten largest clones hold approximately 7.8%. Time point given: newly diagnosed GD, antithyroid drugs for less than 3 months. RNA from PBMCs was the source of the TCR library. This same sample was also part of a study on T cells in Graves' hyperthyroidism and ophthalmopathy.

The sample was peripheral blood mononuclear cells (PBMCs), taken at new diagnosis, from a patient treated with antithyroid drugs. These TCRs come from a woman aged 40 to 50 with Graves disease.

This clonotype has a count of ten or more. This sequence joins TRBV29-1 and TRBJ1-2; the D is unclear. This CDR3 spans 15 amino acids. Germline V gives CDR1 SQVTM, CDR2 ANQGSEA. Trimming took off 4 bases at V and 4 bases at J, with 19 bases between the two ends. CDR3 bases: TGCAGCGTTGTAGTCAGGCCCTCCGACTTCTATGGCTACACCTTC. It yields the protein CSVVVRPSDFYGYTF.

The rearrangement joins TRBV6-1 to TRBJ1-3; 8 bases agree with TRBD1. CDR3 length: 15 residues. The trim removed 6 bases at V and 4 bases at J, leaving 8 bases unmatched. Germline V CDR1 and CDR2: MNHNS, SASEGT. The CDR3 protein is CASSRDRGRGNTIYF. The CDR3 DNA reads as TGTGCCAGCAGCCGCGACAGGGGACGCGGAAACACCATATATTTT.

There are a few counts of this clonotype. V gene TRBV5-1 combines with J gene TRBJ2-2; D might be TRBD2 (6 bases). Germline V gives CDR1 SGHRS, CDR2 YFSETQ. The CDR3 length is 14 residues. The V end was cut by 4 bases, the J end by 7 bases, with 14 bases between. CDR3 region: CASSPWEVGGELFF. The CDR3 DNA is TGCGCCAGCAGCCCCTGGGAGGTCGGCGGGGAGCTGTTTTTT.

This clonotype has at least ten counts. The chain couples TRBV30 to TRBJ1-1; no definite D call. From germline, CDR1 is GTSNPN and CDR2 SVGIG (reference sequence). The CDR3 runs 11 residues. V gave up 0 bases and J gave up 6 bases, with 5 bases separating them. The CDR3 nucleotides are TGTGCCTGGAGTGTACTCTCTGAAGCTTTCTTT. Its translation: CAWSVLSEAFF.

V usage is TRBV4-1 and J usage is TRBJ2-2; D possibly matches TRBD1 or TRBD2 (6 bases each). The CDR3 runs 15 residues. V dropped 5 bases and J dropped 0 bases, with 10 bases sitting between them. Per germline, CDR1 MGHRA and CDR2 YSYEKL. DNA of the CDR3: TGCGCCAGCAGCGAAAGGGGGGCGAACACCGGGGAGCTGTTTTTT. Translation: CASSERGANTGELFF.

This clonotype occurred many times. The chain combines TRBV28 with TRBJ2-1; D unresolved. CDR3 length: 12 residues. Looked up from germline, CDR1 is MDHEN and CDR2 is SYDVKM. V dropped 10 bases and J dropped 3 bases, with 10 bases sitting between them. The CDR3 region is CATERYYNEQFF. The CDR3 region has the DNA TGTGCCACCGAAAGATACTACAATGAGCAGTTCTTC.

The sample holds a few counts of this clonotype. The chain carries TRBV5-8 and TRBJ2-3; D uncertain. There are 15 residues in the CDR3. CDR1 and CDR2 from the germline V gene are SGHTS and YDEGEE. The germline V and J ends were trimmed by 4 bases and 7 bases, with 19 bases remaining between them. The CDR3 region is CASSGVAPVRNTQYF. In DNA form, the CDR3 reads TGTGCCAGCAGCGGGGTGGCCCCGGTGAGAAATACGCAGTATTTT. Drawing the rest from reference TRBV5-8 and TRBJ2-3, the complete variable domain is EAGVTQSPTHLIKTRGQQATLRCSPISGHTSVYWYQQALGLGLQFLLWYDEGEERNRGNFPPRFSGRQFPNYSSELNVNALELEDSALYLCASSGVAPVRNTQYFGPGTRLTVL.

This clonotype was seen a handful of times. This rearrangement joins TRBV2 to TRBJ2-7; 9 bases line up with TRBD1. The germline CDR1 and CDR2 sequences are SNHLY and FYNNEI. The CDR3 covers 14 residues. Losses at the gene ends were 4 bases for V and 1 base for J; bases not matched to a gene: 2. The CDR3 protein is CASSGQGVSYEQYF. In nucleotides, the CDR3 is TGTGCCAGCAGTGGACAGGGGGTTTCCTACGAGCAGTACTTC.

This clonotype was observed a few times. The V gene is TRBV19, the J gene TRBJ1-2; TRBD1 matches at 7 bases. J gave up 7 bases and V 5 bases, and 7 bases lay outside the gene matches. The CDR3 totals 13 residues. From germline, CDR1 is LNHDA and CDR2 SQIVND (reference sequence). The CDR3 here is CASSLGQVGGYTF. The CDR3 DNA reads as TGTGCCAGTAGTCTCGGACAGGTTGGTGGCTACACCTTC.

Comments on this clonotype: This may come from a read error, since a much larger clone is one base off. This sequence joins TRBV6-1 and TRBJ2-1, with TRBD2 identical over 12 bases. This CDR3 region has 17 residues. Germline V gene lookup returns CDR1 MNHNS and CDR2 SASEGT. CDR3 loop: CASGESLAGGNYNEQFF. CDR3 in DNA: TGTGCCAGCGGTGAAAGCCTAGCGGGAGGGAACTACAATGAGCAGTTCTTC.

This clonotype was detected ten times or more. V is TRBV29-1 and J is TRBJ1-2; D perhaps matches TRBD1 (6 bases). Germline CDR1 is SQVTM and CDR2 is ANQGSEA. The germline V and J ends were trimmed by 6 bases and 5 bases, with 16 bases remaining between them. CDR3 length: 13 residues. The CDR3, as DNA: TGCAGCGTCCAAGCGGGGGCTGAGTATGGCTACACCTTC. It codes for CSVQAGAEYGYTF.

Ten or more counts support this clonotype. The V gene is TRBV10-1, the J gene TRBJ2-3; 8 nucleotides agree with TRBD2. The CDR3 has 14 amino acids. The germline V gene has CDR1 WNHNN and CDR2 SYGVQD (reference sequence). J lost 3 bases, V lost 6 bases, and 5 bases had no gene match. As DNA, the CDR3 is TGCGCCAGCAGGTTTAGCGGGAAAACAGATACGCAGTATTTT. Translated: CASRFSGKTDTQYF.

This sequence joins TRBV6-1 and TRBJ2-7; TRBD1 aligns across 7 bases. Per the germline V gene, CDR1 is MNHNS and CDR2 is SASEGT. The length of the CDR3 is 15 residues. Trimming removed 1 base from V and 3 bases from J; junction bases left unmatched: 6. The CDR3 DNA reads as TGTGCCAGCAGTGAAGAGGGGGCGGGCAACTACGAGCAGTACTTC. Translation gives CASSEEGAGNYEQYF.